This T cell receptor beta chain came from a study of blood T cell repertoires in COVID-19. Background on the study: The United States, Italy and Spain provided the acute and convalescent COVID-19 samples.

Some clones are missing from TCRdb's copy, which holds only in-frame ones; the method was immunoSEQ multiplex PCR. Of approximately 280,000 clones listed, roughly 90% are singletons. Germline trimming cut 1 base from V and 6 bases from J; bases unmatched to any gene: 3. Per the germline V gene, CDR1 is LNHDA and CDR2 is SQIVND (reference sequence). CDR3 length: 14 amino acids. The sequence derives from an older woman with acute or convalescent COVID-19. Sequencing input: peripheral blood. This chain uses TRBV19 with TRBJ2-1; TRBD1 agrees at 7 bases. The CDR3 sequence is CASSIGTGGNEQFF. The CDR3 nucleotides are TGTGCCAGTAGTATAGGGACAGGAGGCAATGAGCAGTTCTTC.